The 20 T cell receptor beta chains reported below all come from one sample, sequenced in a study of blood T cell repertoires in COVID-19. The data were produced by immunoSEQ multiplex PCR, yet TCRdb's version contains in-frame clones alone and is incomplete. The data contain 300,000 or so clones, about 85% of them seen just once; the ten biggest clones take up 4.1%. Material for sequencing was peripheral blood. The receptors shown here come from a woman aged 45-65 years with active or convalescent COVID-19.

V gene TRBV11-2 combines with J gene TRBJ2-1, with a tentative D call TRBD1 (5 bases). The CDR3 has 14 residues. The germline V gene encodes CDR1 SGHAT and CDR2 FQNNGV. V lost 4 bases to trimming and J lost 5 bases, with 12 bases between them. CDR3 in amino acids: CASSSLGAHNEQFF. The CDR3 DNA follows: TGTGCCAGCAGCTCCTTAGGGGCCCACAATGAGCAGTTCTTC.

The rearrangement joins TRBV6-5 to TRBJ2-3, with a possible D match to TRBD2 (6 bases). Germline V gives CDR1 MNHEY, CDR2 SVGAGI. The V end lost 7 bases, the J end lost 3 bases, and 14 bases lay between the germline ends. The CDR3 loop spans 14 amino acids. For the CDR3, the DNA is TGTGCCAGCACCGGGGAGGCGGGGACAGATACGCAGTATTTT. It specifies CASTGEAGTDTQYF.

The chain has TRBV7-2 and TRBJ2-2, with D unclear. V was pared by 4 bases and J by 5 bases, with 8 bases between. The germline V gene has CDR1 SGHTA and CDR2 FQGNSA. The CDR3 has 13 amino acids. CDR3 protein: CASSSIVTGELFF. Here the CDR3 DNA reads TGTGCCAGCAGCTCTATTGTGACCGGGGAGCTGTTTTTT.

The rearrangement links TRBV9 to TRBJ1-1; no firm D call. The V gene lost 6 bases and the J gene lost 7 bases, with 19 bases spanning the gap. Germline lookup yields CDR1 SGDLS and CDR2 YYNGEE. This CDR3 spans 14 amino acids. The CDR3 nucleotides are TGTGCCAGCACCGAAGTCGGTAATATCATTGAAGCTTTCTTT. Translating gives CASTEVGNIIEAFF.

The chain carries TRBV7-9 and TRBJ2-7; a weak D match, TRBD1 (5 bases). Germline CDR1 reads SEHNR; CDR2 reads FQNEAQ (reference sequence). This CDR3 is 12 amino acids long. Trimming shortened V by 5 bases and J by 5 bases, and 10 bases separated the two germline ends. In DNA, the CDR3 is TGTGCCAGCAGCCCACAGGTGGACGAGCAGTACTTC. It specifies CASSPQVDEQYF.

V usage is TRBV4-1 and J usage is TRBJ1-3, with no clear D. This CDR3 is built from 12 residues. CDR1 and CDR2 (germline): MGHRA, YSYEKL. The V and J ends lost 4 bases and 9 bases respectively, with 10 bases between them. The CDR3 spells CASSPLEGTIYF. In DNA form, the CDR3 reads TGCGCCAGCAGCCCCCTGGAGGGCACCATATATTTT.

The V gene is TRBV12-3 or TRBV12-4, the J gene TRBJ1-3, with unresolved D. The CDR3 runs 13 residues. Between the trimmed V and J ends, which lost 3 bases and 0 bases, there was a span of 3 bases. CDR3 DNA sequence: TGTGCCAGCAGTTTTTACTCTGGAAACACCATATATTTT. Translating gives CASSFYSGNTIYF.

The chain links TRBV29-1 to TRBJ2-7; 8 bases are shared with TRBD1. Germline CDR1 SQVTM, CDR2 ANQGSEA. V lost 6 bases, J lost 5 bases, and 3 bases stayed unmatched. This CDR3 contains 11 residues. CDR3 region: CSVSDRDEQYF. The DNA for the CDR3 is TGCAGCGTCTCGGACAGGGACGAGCAGTACTTC.

The rearrangement uses TRBV30 and TRBJ1-6, with 9 bases matching TRBD1. The V segment lost 4 bases and the J segment 10 bases; nucleotides outside the gene matches: 8. The CDR3 runs to 14 residues. Germline V gene data show CDR1 as GTSNPN and CDR2 as SVGIG (reference sequence). CDR3 amino acids: CAWTPGTGNSPLHF. CDR3 sequence (DNA): TGTGCCTGGACCCCCGGGACAGGGAACTCACCCCTCCACTTT.

This rearrangement joins TRBV4-1 to TRBJ2-7, with 9 positions matching TRBD1. Trimming cost V 5 bases and J 7 bases; bases outside gene matches: 15. The CDR3 has 16 amino acids. The V gene's germline CDR1 is MGHRA and CDR2 YSYEKL. This CDR3 reads CASSYRTGDSSGEQYF. In DNA, the CDR3 is TGCGCCAGCAGCTACAGGACAGGGGATTCCTCAGGAGAGCAGTACTTC.

The chain uses TRBV3-1 (or the pseudogene TRBV3-2) and TRBJ2-1; 7 bases agree with TRBD1. The CDR3 spans 15 residues. The ends lost 3 bases at V and 0 bases at J; junction bases unmatched: 2. Germline V lookup: CDR1 LGHDT, CDR2 YNNKEL (reference sequence). The CDR3 DNA is TGTGCCAGCAGCCAGGGACAGAGCTCCTACAATGAGCAGTTCTTC. Protein sequence: CASSQGQSSYNEQFF.

The chain uses TRBV18 and TRBJ1-1, with D maybe TRBD1 (5 bases). CDR3 length equals 13 residues. Germline V lookup: CDR1 KGHSH, CDR2 LQKENI. V lost 6 bases to trimming and J lost 1 base, with 9 bases between them. The CDR3 loop reads CASSVRENTEAFF. Written as DNA, the CDR3 is TGTGCCAGCTCCGTCAGGGAGAACACTGAAGCTTTCTTT.

The rearrangement uses TRBV5-1 and TRBJ1-4, with a tentative D call TRBD1 (6 bases). V was clipped by 1 base and J by 6 bases, with 13 bases between them. Germline V gives CDR1 SGHRS, CDR2 YFSETQ. The CDR3 runs 15 residues. The CDR3 region is CASSLQPRGDEKLFF. The CDR3 nucleotides are TGCGCCAGCAGCTTGCAACCCAGGGGCGATGAAAAACTGTTTTTT.

The chain uses TRBV15 and TRBJ1-1; D gene ambiguous. The CDR3 has 12 amino acids. Germline values: CDR1 LNHNV, CDR2 YYDKDF (reference sequence). Trimming stripped 8 bases from V and 3 bases from J, with 10 bases between. The CDR3 region is CATGGIYTEAFF. CDR3 coding DNA: TGTGCCACCGGCGGAATTTACACTGAAGCTTTCTTT.

The rearrangement joins TRBV6-5 to TRBJ2-1; weak D call: TRBD1 (5 bases). V gave up 5 bases and J gave up 6 bases, with 17 bases separating them. This CDR3 is 15 amino acids long. Germline V lookup: CDR1 MNHEY, CDR2 SVGAGI. CDR3 amino acids: CASSKGLVASNEQFF. The CDR3 DNA follows: TGTGCCAGCAGTAAGGGGCTAGTAGCCTCCAATGAGCAGTTCTTC.

This clone was seen ten or more times. This chain joins TRBV24-1 and TRBJ2-2; 7 positions agree with TRBD1. CDR1 is KGHDR, CDR2 SFDVKD, per germline. The CDR3 runs to 15 residues. V was pared by 3 bases and J by 4 bases, with 4 bases of the junction left unmatched. CDR3 nucleotide sequence: TGTGCCACCAGTGATGGACGACAGGGCACCGGGGAGCTGTTTTTT. It is translated as CATSDGRQGTGELFF.

V usage is TRBV11-3 and J usage is TRBJ2-1; D is perhaps TRBD1 (5 bases). The CDR3 is 12 residues long. Germline CDR1 SGHNT, CDR2 YENEEA. The V end was cut by 2 bases, the J end by 9 bases, with 8 bases between. CDR3 residues: CASSLRQGEQFF. In nucleotides, the CDR3 is TGTGCCAGCAGCTTAAGGCAGGGTGAGCAGTTCTTC.

V usage is TRBV18 and J usage is TRBJ2-3; 8 bases align to TRBD2. This CDR3 is built from 15 residues. Trimming at V came to 3 bases and at J to 2 bases, leaving 4 bases not matched to a gene. In germline, CDR1 is KGHSH, CDR2 LQKENI. The CDR3 DNA reads TGTGCCAGCTCACCCCAGCGGGGGATCACAGATACGCAGTATTTT. Translating gives CASSPQRGITDTQYF.

This chain uses TRBV18 with TRBJ1-1; D may be TRBD1 (6 bases). CDR3 length: 17 residues. The ends were cut back, 1 base at V and 6 bases at J, with 21 bases in the middle. Per germline, CDR1 KGHSH and CDR2 LQKENI. The CDR3 DNA is TGTGCCAGCTCACCACTCCCCCTGACAGGCCTCGACCCTGAAGCTTTCTTT. Protein sequence: CASSPLPLTGLDPEAFF.

CDR3 residues: CATSGGVGNEKLFF. CDR3 DNA: TGTGCCACCAGCGGGGGGGTGGGTAATGAAAAACTGTTTTTT. This chain joins TRBV28 and TRBJ1-4; maybe TRBD1 (5 bases). Germline loops: CDR1 MDHEN, CDR2 SYDVKM. CDR3 length: 14 residues. Trimming removed 10 bases at V and 4 bases at J, with 16 bases between. Based on the CDR3 plus reference TRBV28 and TRBJ1-4, the full variable domain is DVKVTQSSRYLVKRTGEKVFLECVQDMDHENMFWYRQDPGLGLRLIYFSYDVKMKEKGDIPEGYSVSREKKERFSLILESASTNQTSMYLCATSGGVGNEKLFFGSGTQLSVL.